This TCR beta chain stems from a study of T cell responses to AZD1222 COVID-19 vaccine. Germline-derived CDR1 and CDR2 are KGHSY and FQNENV. The CDR3 loop spans 15 amino acids. The V end was cut by 9 bases, the J end by 8 bases, with 23 bases between. The assay was immunoSEQ multiplex PCR, and TCRdb's table has in-frame clones only and misses some. The sample includes about 120,000 clones, roughly 90% seen only once; the top ten take under 3%. This chain uses TRBV16 with TRBJ2-4, with no clear D. Sequences were derived from peripheral blood, sampled 28 days after the second AZD1222 dose. The TCR was taken from an adult who received the AZD1222 COVID-19 vaccine. CDR3 amino acids: CASQPGTSARDIQYF. The CDR3 bases are TGTGCCAGTCAGCCGGGCACTTCAGCCAGAGACATTCAGTACTTC.